These 11 T cell receptor beta chains share one sample of origin, sequenced in a study of control samples from healthy donors and cancer patients. Sequencing used immunoSEQ multiplex PCR; TCRdb keeps in-frame clones, though not all of them. The repertoire consists of about 29,000 clones, with 70% to 90% occurring once and the leading ten covering about 3.7%. The sequenced sample consisted of formalin-fixed, paraffin-embedded tissue. These receptors originate from a female donor with melanoma.

The rearrangement joins TRBV7-3 to TRBJ1-1, with a tentative D call TRBD1 (6 bases). The CDR3 sequence is 14 residues long. Trimming cost V 5 bases and J 0 bases, with 10 bases left between them. CDR1 is SGHTA and CDR2 is FQGTGA in the germline V gene. The CDR3: CASSQGHMNTEAFF. Written as DNA, the CDR3 is TGTGCCAGCAGCCAGGGACATATGAACACTGAAGCTTTCTTT.

The V call is TRBV6-5, the J call TRBJ1-6; D gene uncertain. V dropped 4 bases and J dropped 10 bases, with 14 bases sitting between them. The CDR3 length is 14 residues. Looked up from germline, CDR1 is MNHEY and CDR2 is SVGAGI. CDR3 sequence reads: CASSSAVGFSPLHF. The CDR3 DNA reads TGTGCCAGCAGTTCGGCAGTGGGTTTCTCACCCCTCCACTTT.

The chain is built from TRBV12-3 or TRBV12-4 and TRBJ1-1; TRBD1 is a possible D gene (6 bases). Trimming left V 2 bases short and J 6 bases short, with 10 bases between. The CDR3 runs 13 residues. CDR3: CASSLRRGSEAFF. In DNA, the CDR3 is TGTGCCAGCAGTTTACGCAGGGGATCTGAAGCTTTCTTT.

V gene TRBV29-1 combines with J gene TRBJ1-2; D unresolved. V was clipped by 6 bases and J by 3 bases, with 14 bases between them. The CDR3 sequence is 13 residues long. Germline CDR1 SQVTM, CDR2 ANQGSEA. The CDR3 loop is CSVARYGDYGYTF. The CDR3 DNA reads as TGCAGCGTGGCGAGGTATGGGGACTATGGCTACACCTTC.

V and J are TRBV7-9 and TRBJ2-2; D call uncertain. Germline CDR1 SEHNR, CDR2 FQNEAQ (reference sequence). The CDR3 spans 18 residues. Trimming removed 3 bases from V and 0 bases from J, with 17 bases in between. The DNA for the CDR3 is TGTGCCAGCAGCTTCTTAGAACGGTTGGGGACGAACACCGGGGAGCTGTTTTTT. It codes for CASSFLERLGTNTGELFF. The variable domain in full, completed from reference TRBV7-9 and TRBJ2-2, reads DTGVSQNPRHKITKRGQNVTFRCDPISEHNRLYWYRQTLGQGPEFLTYFQNEAQLEKSRLLSDRFSAERPKGSFSTLEIQRTEQGDSAMYLCASSFLERLGTNTGELFFGEGSRLTVL.

The chain couples TRBV5-6 to TRBJ2-7; 7 positions match TRBD2. With 2 bases clipped from V and 3 bases from J, the junction kept 2 bases outside the gene matches. This CDR3 spans 13 amino acids. Per germline, CDR1 SGHDT and CDR2 YYEEEE. This chain's CDR3 is CASSFGTNYEQYF. The CDR3, as DNA: TGTGCCAGCAGCTTCGGGACTAACTACGAGCAGTACTTC.

A remark on this clone: At one end the junction does not follow the germline gene, possibly because of a read error. The J gene is TRBJ2-1, the V gene TRBV5-1, with TRBD1 matching 7 bases. This CDR3 has 13 residues. In germline, CDR1 is SGHRS, CDR2 YFSETQ. CDR3 in amino acids: CASSLASGGQEVF. The CDR3 bases are TGCGCCAGCAGCTTGGCGTCCGGCGGACAGGAGGTCTTC.

The chain carries TRBV10-3 and TRBJ2-7; 7 positions agree with TRBD1. Germline CDR1 ENHRY, CDR2 SYGVKD. After removal of 6 bases from V and 4 bases from J, the junction contained 9 bases not matched to a gene. This CDR3 contains 14 residues. The CDR3 is CAIRMDRNRYEQYF. The DNA of the CDR3 is TGTGCCATCAGAATGGACAGGAACAGGTACGAGCAGTACTTC.

The chain employs TRBV7-2 and TRBJ1-2; D might be TRBD1 (5 bases). Between the trimmed V and J ends, which lost 8 bases and 1 base, there was a span of 11 bases. The CDR3 runs to 13 residues. From germline, CDR1 is SGHTA and CDR2 FQGNSA. The CDR3 loop is CASFRAGNYGYTF. As DNA, the CDR3 is TGTGCCAGCTTCAGGGCCGGTAACTATGGCTACACCTTC. The full variable domain, with the rest looked up from reference TRBV7-2 and TRBJ1-2, is GAGVSQSPSNKVTEKGKDVELRCDPISGHTALYWYRQSLGQGLEFLIYFQGNSAPDKSGLPSDRFSAERTGGSVSTLTIQRTQQEDSAVYLCASFRAGNYGYTFGSGTRLTVV.

The chain carries TRBV6-4 and TRBJ2-7; 10 bases agree with TRBD1. Germline loops: CDR1 MRHNA, CDR2 SNTAGT. V was clipped by 7 bases and J by 3 bases; unmatched bases: 6. The CDR3 is 14 residues long. CDR3 nucleotide sequence: TGTGCCAGCACTCCGGGACAGGGGTTCTACGAGCAGTACTTC. As protein: CASTPGQGFYEQYF.

Only a few counts were recorded for this clone. This chain joins TRBV20-1 and TRBJ1-2; D gene uncertain. V lost 3 bases and J lost 2, with 10 bases in between. The germline CDR1 and CDR2 sequences are DFQATT and SNEGSKA (reference sequence). The CDR3 contains 13 residues. The chain's CDR3 is CSASIVTNYGYTF. CDR3 DNA: TGCAGTGCTAGTATAGTCACGAACTATGGCTACACCTTC.